In this sample, the clone carrying this T cell receptor (beta chain) turned up many times. Time point noted: technical triplicate 2. A single run covered 15-18 subjects with over 200 million TCR-beta sequences. TCRdb redid the calling of the 5' RACE reads with MiXCR, one entry per CDR3 protein. The table lists more than 30,000 distinct CDR3 sequences, roughly 15% of them singletons. The data derive from a study of neurological immune-mediated disorders. This CDR3 has 12 amino acids. V lost 6 bases and J 7 bases, leaving 14 bases between the germline ends. The V gene's germline CDR1 is DFQATT and CDR2 SNEGSKA (reference sequence).

The clonotype comes from a female donor with HTLV-1-associated myelopathy (HAM/TSP). J is TRBJ2-3 and V is TRBV20-1, with D maybe TRBD2 (7 bases). The sequencing input was CD4+ T cells from blood. As DNA, the CDR3 is TGCAGTGCCGAGGGGGAGGGGTATACGCAGTATTTT. This gives the protein CSAEGEGYTQYF.